The rows below give T cell receptor beta chains drawn from one sample of a study of graft-versus-host responses after intestinal transplantation. The repertoire was sequenced with immunoSEQ multiplex PCR; TCRdb's copy has only in-frame clones and lacks some. Among more than 90,000 clones, just over 90% were seen once, and the ten largest hold roughly 0.23%. Antigens for these TCRs are unknown. Source: unstimulated CD4+ T cells sorted from spleen or lymph node cells, taken before transplant. The receptors here all came from a human donor who was the organ donor for an intestinal transplant. The CDR3 runs from the conserved cysteine through the conserved F or W. D genes are given only for firm matches. Size is omitted from some rows. Given values are once, few, many or a class for expanded clones.

D gene | J gene | clone size | V gene | CDR3 protein | CDR3 DNA
TRBD2 | TRBJ2-1 | - | TRBV5-1 | CASSSSGRLYNEQFF | TGCGCCAGCAGTAGTAGCGGGAGGCTTTACAATGAGCAGTTCTTC
- | TRBJ2-6 | - | TRBV19 | CASSWDSGANVLTF | TGTGCCAGTAGTTGGGACTCTGGGGCCAACGTCCTGACTTTC
- | TRBJ1-2 | - | TRBV18 | CASSPYRTPSGYTF | TGTGCCAGCTCACCCTATCGGACTCCGTCAGGCTACACCTTC
- | TRBJ2-3 | - | TRBV7-8 | CASTSAWRFTDTQYF | TGTGCCAGCACCTCTGCTTGGAGGTTCACAGATACGCAGTATTTT
- | TRBJ2-1 | - | TRBV27 | CASRRTFYNEQFF | TGTGCCAGCAGACGGACCTTCTACAATGAGCAGTTCTTC
- | TRBJ2-1 | - | TRBV19 | CASSIAGSYNEQFF | TGTGCCAGTAGTATAGCCGGGAGCTACAATGAGCAGTTCTTC
TRBD1 | TRBJ2-3 | - | TRBV5-1 | CASKSMDRGTDTQYF | TGCGCCAGCAAATCGATGGACAGGGGCACAGATACGCAGTATTTT
TRBD1 | TRBJ2-5 | once | TRBV11-2 | CASSFRIQGELETQYF | TGTGCCAGCAGCTTCCGGATACAGGGGGAACTTGAGACCCAGTACTTC
- | TRBJ2-7 | - | TRBV5-1 | CASSTPGPPYEQYF | TGCGCCAGCAGCACGCCGGGACCGCCCTACGAGCAGTACTTC
TRBD1 | TRBJ1-2 | - | TRBV6-5 | CASRNLDRTNYGYTF | TGTGCCAGCAGAAACCTGGACAGGACGAACTATGGCTACACCTTC
- | TRBJ2-2 | - | TRBV6-1 | CASGADRWDTGELFF | TGTGCCAGCGGGGCGGACCGATGGGACACCGGGGAGCTGTTTTTT
- | TRBJ1-2 | - | TRBV7-2 | CASSLGRYGYTF | TGTGCCAGCAGCTTAGGAAGGTATGGCTACACCTTC
- | TRBJ1-2 | - | TRBV6-6 | CASSYSTGGGYGGYTF | TGTGCCAGCAGTTACTCGACAGGTGGAGGCTATGGGGGCTACACCTTC
TRBD2 | TRBJ2-7 | - | TRBV28 | CASRGSGLAGVIPYEQYF | TGTGCCAGCAGGGGGTCAGGACTAGCGGGAGTGATTCCCTACGAGCAGTACTTC
- | TRBJ2-1 | - | TRBV29-1 | CSVEGVHSYNEQFF | TGCAGCGTTGAAGGGGTTCACTCCTACAATGAGCAGTTCTTC
TRBD2 | TRBJ2-2 | - | TRBV4-2 | CASSPRLAGSTGELFF | TGTGCCAGCAGCCCTAGACTAGCGGGTAGCACCGGGGAGCTGTTTTTT
- | TRBJ1-4 | - | TRBV5-1 | CASSLRGSEKLFF | TGCGCCAGCAGCTTGAGGGGGAGCGAAAAACTGTTTTTT
TRBD1 | TRBJ1-2 | - | TRBV7-2 | CASSGRDRRHYGYTF | TGTGCCAGCAGCGGACGGGACAGGCGGCACTATGGCTACACCTTC
- | TRBJ1-2 | - | TRBV6-6 | CASSYQGRGENYGYTF | TGTGCCAGCAGTTATCAGGGCAGGGGAGAAAACTATGGCTACACCTTC
- | TRBJ2-5 | - | TRBV19 | CASAGPRETQYF | TGTGCCAGTGCCGGCCCACGGGAGACCCAGTACTTC
- | TRBJ2-6 | - | TRBV19 | CASSEPGSGANVLTF | TGTGCCAGTAGCGAACCGGGGTCGGGGGCCAACGTCCTGACTTTC
- | TRBJ2-7 | - | TRBV18 | CASSQGLGLYEQYF | TGTGCCAGCTCACAGGGGTTAGGACTTTACGAGCAGTACTTC
- | TRBJ1-4 | - | TRBV7-6 | CASSSRKRGTTNEKLFF | TGTGCCAGCAGCTCGCGTAAAAGGGGTACAACTAATGAAAAACTGTTTTTT
TRBD1 | TRBJ1-1 | - | TRBV5-1 | CASSSIQGRNTEAFF | TGCGCCAGCAGCTCGATACAGGGGAGGAACACTGAAGCTTTCTTT
- | TRBJ1-1 | - | TRBV20-1 | CSARGNTEAFF | TGCAGTGCTAGGGGGAACACTGAAGCTTTCTTT
- | TRBJ2-1 | - | TRBV16 | CASSQSWFWYNEQFF | TGTGCCAGCAGCCAATCGTGGTTTTGGTACAATGAGCAGTTCTTC
TRBD2 | TRBJ2-5 | - | TRBV7-2 | CASSEAGTRGETQYF | TGTGCCAGCAGCGAAGCCGGGACTAGGGGTGAGACCCAGTACTTC
- | TRBJ2-2 | - | TRBV5-1 | CASSLSSGVPTGELFF | TGCGCCAGCAGCTTATCCAGCGGAGTGCCCACCGGGGAGCTGTTTTTT
- | TRBJ2-1 | - | TRBV7-8 | CASSFGGHAYNEQFF | TGTGCCAGCAGCTTCGGGGGGCACGCCTACAATGAGCAGTTCTTC
- | TRBJ2-5 | - | TRBV5-4 | CASSLEGRGAQYF | TGTGCCAGCAGCTTGGAAGGGAGGGGGGCCCAGTACTTC
TRBD1 | TRBJ2-7 | once | TRBV27 | CASSIQQGGYEQYF | TGTGCCAGCAGCATACAACAGGGGGGTTACGAGCAGTACTTC
TRBD2 | TRBJ2-5 | - | TRBV18 | CASSPPGLAGERETQYF | TGTGCCAGCTCACCACCCGGACTAGCGGGAGAGAGGGAGACCCAGTACTTC
- | TRBJ1-1 | - | TRBV5-4 | CASSWGTVGTEAFF | TGTGCCAGCAGCTGGGGGACGGTGGGCACTGAAGCTTTCTTT
TRBD1 | TRBJ1-5 | - | TRBV7-2 | CASSLVQGGQPQHF | TGTGCCAGCAGCTTAGTACAGGGGGGTCAGCCCCAGCATTTT
- | TRBJ1-1 | - | TRBV23-1 | CASSTRGTEAFF | TGCGCCAGCAGTACGCGGGGCACTGAAGCTTTCTTT
TRBD1 | TRBJ2-7 | - | TRBV4-1 | CASSQGVQGVYEQYF | TGCGCCAGCAGCCAAGGGGTGCAGGGGGTCTACGAGCAGTACTTC
TRBD1 | TRBJ1-5 | - | TRBV28 | CASSIGTGNQPQHF | TGTGCCAGCAGTATAGGGACAGGCAATCAGCCCCAGCATTTT
TRBD2 | TRBJ2-3 | - | TRBV5-1 | CASQREGPSGTQYF | TGCGCCAGTCAGCGGGAGGGCCCCTCTGGTACGCAGTATTTT
TRBD1 | TRBJ2-5 | - | TRBV9 | CASSRGGGQGRETQYF | TGTGCCAGCAGCCGTGGGGGGGGACAGGGCCGGGAGACCCAGTACTTC
TRBD2 | TRBJ2-2 | - | TRBV5-1 | CASSTGLAGGLTGELFF | TGCGCCAGCAGCACTGGACTAGCGGGAGGATTGACCGGGGAGCTGTTTTTT
- | TRBJ2-7 | - | TRBV5-1 | CASSLSLESNEQYF | TGCGCCAGCAGCTTGTCCCTCGAATCCAACGAGCAGTACTTC
- | TRBJ2-1 | - | TRBV11-2 | CASSPRLGYLQFF | TGTGCCAGCAGCCCAAGACTAGGATATTTGCAGTTCTTC
- | TRBJ1-1 | once | TRBV6-1 | CASSEARTPNTEAFF | TGTGCCAGCAGTGAAGCCCGGACACCGAACACTGAAGCTTTCTTT
- | TRBJ2-7 | - | TRBV6-1 | CASSEFPRDYEQYF | TGTGCCAGCAGTGAATTCCCCAGGGACTACGAGCAGTACTTC
TRBD1 | TRBJ1-2 | once | TRBV28 | CASGSLPGKGGGGYGYTF | TGTGCCAGCGGATCCCTGCCGGGTAAAGGGGGCGGGGGCTATGGCTACACCTTC
- | TRBJ2-1 | once | TRBV28 | CASSTPQGGNYNEQFF | TGTGCCAGCAGTACACCACAGGGGGGGAATTACAATGAGCAGTTCTTC
- | TRBJ1-2 | - | TRBV30 | CAWSVNPGNYGYTF | TGTGCCTGGAGTGTTAATCCAGGGAACTATGGCTACACCTTC
TRBD2 | TRBJ2-1 | - | TRBV7-2 | CASSLVAGGPHEQFF | TGTGCCAGCAGCTTAGTGGCGGGAGGGCCGCATGAGCAGTTCTTC
TRBD2 | TRBJ2-1 | - | TRBV2 | CASTGTSGTNEQFF | TGTGCCAGTACCGGGACTAGCGGGACAAATGAGCAGTTCTTC
- | TRBJ1-3 | - | TRBV2 | CASSESVSGNTIYF | TGTGCCAGCAGTGAATCCGTCTCTGGAAACACCATATATTTT
- | TRBJ2-5 | - | TRBV5-1 | CASSLNGGETQYF | TGCGCCAGCAGCTTAAATGGCGGGGAGACCCAGTACTTC
TRBD1 | TRBJ2-7 | - | TRBV6-5 | CASSTGTGGLYEQYF | TGTGCCAGCAGCACCGGGACAGGGGGGTTGTACGAGCAGTACTTC
TRBD1 | TRBJ1-1 | - | TRBV11-2 | CASSARSWDRASEAFF | TGTGCCAGCAGCGCCCGGTCCTGGGACAGGGCCTCTGAAGCTTTCTTT
TRBD2 | TRBJ2-1 | - | TRBV9 | CASSVASGSINEQFF | TGTGCCAGCAGCGTAGCCAGCGGGAGTATCAATGAGCAGTTCTTC